Below, 23 T cell receptor beta chains from the same sample are listed, as sequenced in a study of vaccination and CD4 T cells after COVID-19. Cultured CD4+ T cell DNA underwent sequencing with the Oncomine TCR Beta short-read assay. TCRdb independently ran MiXCR on the PCR reads; one entry per CDR3 protein. Among 9,000 to 13,000 distinct CDR3 sequences listed, 65% were seen once. For these TCRs, the target antigens are not known. Specified treatment: roughly 11-day PBMC culture with coronavirus spike peptide pools or control peptides (ViraFEST assay). Specimen: CD4+ T cells from blood, cultured in vitro, collected before SARS-CoV-2 vaccination. These receptors originate from a human donor who had recovered from COVID-19.

CDR3 nucleotide sequence: TGTGCCAGCAGTGTAGCGCAGGGAGCTTTCTTT. It codes for CASSVAQGAFF. This chain links TRBV2 with TRBJ1-1, with a tentative D call TRBD1 (5 bases). Germline CDR1 SNHLY, CDR2 FYNNEI. This CDR3 comprises 11 residues. Trimming left V 4 bases short and J 10 bases short, with 10 bases between. Together with reference TRBV2 and TRBJ1-1, the CDR3 gives the full variable domain: EPEVTQTPSHQVTQMGQEVILRCVPISNHLYFYWYRQILGQKVEFLVSFYNNEISEKSEIFDDQFSVERPDGSNFTLKIRSTKLEDSAMYFCASSVAQGAFFGQGTRLTVV.

This chain uses TRBV2 with TRBJ2-1, with 12 positions matching TRBD2. Germline CDR1 SNHLY, CDR2 FYNNEI. This CDR3 is 13 amino acids long. Trimming removed 5 bases from V and 15 bases from J; junction bases left unmatched: 8. The CDR3 spells CASSFETSGRRFF. The CDR3 bases are TGTGCCAGCAGTTTCGAGACTAGCGGGAGACGGTTCTTC.

The V gene is TRBV18, the J gene TRBJ2-5; either TRBD1 or TRBD2 may fit D (5 bases each). The CDR3 covers 15 residues. Germline V gives CDR1 KGHSH, CDR2 LQKENI. The V end was cut by 2 bases, the J end by 5 bases, with 15 bases between. CDR3 coding DNA: TGTGCCAGCTCACCAAGGGCTCTGGGGGAGGAGACCCAGTACTTC. This encodes CASSPRALGEETQYF. Based on the CDR3 plus reference TRBV18 and TRBJ2-5, the full variable domain is NAGVMQNPRHLVRRRGQEARLRCSPMKGHSHVYWYRQLPEEGLKFMVYLQKENIIDESGMPKERFSAEFPKEGPSILRIQQVVRGDSAAYFCASSPRALGEETQYFGPGTRLLVL.

CDR3 bases: TGTGCCAGCAGTTGGTGGGGGTGGAGGGCAGGGTCCAACACCGGGGAGCTGTTTTTT. Amino acid sequence: CASSWWGWRAGSNTGELFF. This chain connects TRBV27 to TRBJ2-2; TRBD2 might be the D (6 bases). CDR3 length: 19 amino acids. V was shortened by 4 bases and J by 2 bases, with 23 bases between the two germline ends. The germline gives CDR1 MNHEY, CDR2 SMNVEV (reference sequence).

The chain employs TRBV7-9 and TRBJ2-5, with 9 bases that match TRBD2. This CDR3 comprises 16 residues. Germline CDR1 and CDR2: SEHNR and FQNEAQ (reference sequence). Trimming at V came to 1 base and at J to 5 bases, leaving 8 bases not matched to a gene. The CDR3 bases are TGTGCCAGCAGCTTAGTAGTTAGCGGGAGACAGGAGACCCAGTACTTC. Protein product: CASSLVVSGRQETQYF.

The gene calls are TRBV29-1 and TRBJ1-2, with 8 bases matching TRBD1. The germline V gene has CDR1 SQVTM and CDR2 ANQGSEA. The V gene end was trimmed by 6 bases and the J gene end by 5 bases; junction bases not matched to a gene: 8. This CDR3 is built from 13 residues. CDR3 sequence: CSVWTGIEYGYTF. In nucleotides, the CDR3 is TGCAGCGTCTGGACAGGGATAGAATATGGCTACACCTTC. The full variable domain, with the rest looked up from reference TRBV29-1 and TRBJ1-2, is SAVISQKPSRDICQRGTSLTIQCQVDSQVTMMFWYRQQPGQSLTLIATANQGSEATYESGFVIDKFPISRPNLTFSTLTVSNMSPEDSSIYLCSVWTGIEYGYTFGSGTRLTVV.

This clonotype was detected only once. The V gene is TRBV20-1, the J gene TRBJ1-1; 7 bases are shared with TRBD1. This CDR3 region has 15 residues. In germline, CDR1 is DFQATT, CDR2 SNEGSKA (reference sequence). The V gene end was trimmed by 6 bases and the J gene end by 4 bases; junction bases not matched to a gene: 14. The CDR3: CSAVAADRVFTEAFF. Here the CDR3 DNA reads TGCAGTGCCGTAGCCGCTGACAGGGTTTTCACTGAAGCTTTCTTT.

The rearrangement uses TRBV24-1 and TRBJ2-5, with 8 bases lining up with TRBD1. V lost 4 bases and J lost 1; bases outside the gene matches: 4. The CDR3 covers 15 residues. Germline V gene lookup returns CDR1 KGHDR and CDR2 SFDVKD. The CDR3: CATSDIGQGQETQYF. DNA of the CDR3: TGTGCCACCAGTGACATTGGACAGGGCCAAGAGACCCAGTACTTC.

Only a few counts were recorded for this clonotype. The CDR3: CATSGVTTSGIDNEQFF. The CDR3, as DNA: TGTGCCACCAGTGGGGTCACGACTAGCGGGATTGACAATGAGCAGTTCTTC. This sequence joins TRBV24-1 and TRBJ2-1, with 11 nucleotides matching TRBD2. The J segment lost 5 bases and the V segment lost 5 bases, leaving 10 bases of the junction unmatched. Germline CDR1 KGHDR, CDR2 SFDVKD. This CDR3 has 17 residues.

This chain joins TRBV21-1 and TRBJ2-7; the D call TRBD1 from the table was never checked on the DNA. TRBV21-1 constitutes a pseudogene. The CDR3 spans 19 residues. The CDR3 sequence is CASSKGGQGTSAGSYEQYF. The CDR3 nucleotides read TGTGCCAGCAGCAAAGGCGGACAGGGTACATCGGCGGGGTCCTACGAGCAGTACTTC.

J is TRBJ1-5 and V is TRBV20-1; D remains unclear. The germline V and J ends were trimmed by 3 bases and 0 bases, with 12 bases remaining between them. CDR3 length: 15 residues. Per the germline V gene, CDR1 is DFQATT and CDR2 is SNEGSKA (reference sequence). CDR3 coding DNA: TGCAGTGCTAGCAAAGGTGGTTATAGCAATCAGCCCCAGCATTTT. This sequence encodes CSASKGGYSNQPQHF.

This clonotype has just a few counts. The chain employs TRBV6-1 and TRBJ2-3; 8 nucleotides line up with TRBD2. J gave up 0 bases and V 10 bases, and 3 bases lay outside the gene matches. Germline values: CDR1 MNHNS, CDR2 SASEGT. This CDR3 has 13 residues. The DNA for the CDR3 is TGTGCCACCCGGGGGGGAAGCACAGATACGCAGTATTTT. Translation: CATRGGSTDTQYF.

The gene calls are TRBV18 and TRBJ1-5; maybe TRBD1 (6 bases). Per the germline V gene, CDR1 is KGHSH and CDR2 is LQKENI. CDR3 length: 14 residues. The germline V and J ends were trimmed by 1 base and 4 bases, with 8 bases remaining between them. The CDR3 DNA sequence: TGTGCCAGCTCACCACAAGGGGGAAATCAGCCCCAGCATTTT. Translated: CASSPQGGNQPQHF.

V usage is TRBV30 and J usage is TRBJ2-2, with D uncertain. Germline V lookup: CDR1 GTSNPN, CDR2 SVGIG (reference sequence). Trimming removed 0 bases at V and 1 base at J, with 9 bases between. The CDR3 is made up of 15 amino acids. CDR3 in DNA: TGTGCCTGGAGTGTTGGTTGGGGGAACACCGGGGAGCTGTTTTTT. Translation gives CAWSVGWGNTGELFF. Based on the CDR3 plus reference TRBV30 and TRBJ2-2, the full variable domain is SQTIHQWPATLVQPVGSPLSLECTVEGTSNPNLYWYRQAAGRGLQLLFYSVGIGQISSEVPQNLSASRPQDRQFILSSKKLLLSDSGFYLCAWSVGWGNTGELFFGEGSRLTVL.

The chain couples TRBV25-1 to TRBJ2-6, with a possible D match to TRBD1 (6 bases). Looked up from germline, CDR1 is MGHDK and CDR2 is SYGVNS. Deletions cut 5 bases from V and 4 bases from J, with 12 bases between. This CDR3 comprises 15 residues. As DNA, the CDR3 is TGTGCCAGCAGTAGTCAGGGGCAGGGGGCCAACGTCCTGACTTTC. As protein: CASSSQGQGANVLTF.

This chain uses TRBV6-5 with TRBJ2-7; TRBD1 matches 10 bases. The CDR3 totals 15 residues. CDR1 is MNHEY, CDR2 SVGAGI, per germline. V dropped 4 bases and J dropped 5; count of bases not matched to a gene: 8. Here the CDR3 DNA reads TGTGCCAGCAGTTCCTGGACAGGGGGTGTACACGAGCAGTACTTC. Its protein product is CASSSWTGGVHEQYF.

The J gene is TRBJ2-7, the V gene TRBV20-1, with D maybe TRBD1 (5 bases). The CDR3 sequence is 16 residues long. Germline V gene sequence: CDR1 DFQATT, CDR2 SNEGSKA (reference sequence). Trimming removed 2 bases at V and 1 base at J, with 18 bases between. CDR3 nucleotides: TGCAGTGCTAGATACCGGGCAGGGTCCTTTTCCTACGAGCAGTACTTC. Translating it yields CSARYRAGSFSYEQYF.

This clonotype was recorded a few times. The chain joins TRBV10-1 to TRBJ2-2; 7 bases agree with TRBD1. CDR1 WNHNN and CDR2 SYGVQD come from the germline V gene (reference sequence). With V trimmed by 8 bases and J by 4 bases, 7 bases remained unmatched. This CDR3 has 14 amino acids. CDR3 protein: CASAPDRTTGELFF. In DNA form, the CDR3 reads TGCGCCAGCGCCCCGGACAGGACCACCGGGGAGCTGTTTTTT.

The chain carries TRBV4-2 and TRBJ2-1, with 13 bases fitting TRBD2. The J segment lost 0 bases and the V segment lost 4 bases, leaving 3 bases of the junction unmatched. CDR3 length: 17 residues. Germline CDR1 LGHNA, CDR2 YNFKEQ. This chain's CDR3 is CASSLRTSGGSYNEQFF. The CDR3 DNA is TGTGCCAGCAGCCTTCGGACTAGCGGGGGCTCCTACAATGAGCAGTTCTTC.

The chain has TRBV2 and TRBJ1-2; the match to TRBD1 covers 7 bases. V lost 0 bases to trimming and J lost 4 bases; unmatched junction nucleotides: 5. The germline V gene encodes CDR1 SNHLY and CDR2 FYNNEI. This CDR3 has 15 residues. CDR3 protein: CASSEAGQAAYGYTF. The CDR3 region has the DNA TGTGCCAGCAGTGAAGCCGGACAGGCCGCCTATGGCTACACCTTC. Complete variable domain (other parts from reference TRBV2 and TRBJ1-2): EPEVTQTPSHQVTQMGQEVILRCVPISNHLYFYWYRQILGQKVEFLVSFYNNEISEKSEIFDDQFSVERPDGSNFTLKIRSTKLEDSAMYFCASSEAGQAAYGYTFGSGTRLTVV.

This clonotype was seen a few times. The chain joins TRBV2 to TRBJ2-5; D gene uncertain. The germline gives CDR1 SNHLY, CDR2 FYNNEI. Trimming shortened V by 8 bases and J by 2 bases, and 6 bases separated the two germline ends. This CDR3 spans 11 amino acids. The CDR3 spells CASPGQETQYF. In nucleotides, the CDR3 is TGTGCCAGCCCAGGACAAGAGACCCAGTACTTC.

The chain has TRBV18 and TRBJ2-2, with 9 bases aligning to TRBD2. The J segment lost 2 bases and the V segment lost 2 bases, leaving 3 bases of the junction unmatched. This CDR3 has 16 residues. In germline, CDR1 is KGHSH, CDR2 LQKENI. The CDR3 DNA sequence: TGTGCCAGCTCACCAATAGCGGGGGAAAACACCGGGGAGCTGTTTTTT. Translating gives CASSPIAGENTGELFF.

V is TRBV7-2 and J is TRBJ2-1; 7 nucleotides match TRBD1. Trimming cost V 3 bases and J 4 bases; bases outside gene matches: 3. From germline, CDR1 is SGHTA and CDR2 FQGNSA. This CDR3 contains 14 residues. The CDR3: CASSFTGAYNEQFF. In nucleotides, the CDR3 is TGTGCCAGCAGCTTTACAGGGGCTTACAATGAGCAGTTCTTC.